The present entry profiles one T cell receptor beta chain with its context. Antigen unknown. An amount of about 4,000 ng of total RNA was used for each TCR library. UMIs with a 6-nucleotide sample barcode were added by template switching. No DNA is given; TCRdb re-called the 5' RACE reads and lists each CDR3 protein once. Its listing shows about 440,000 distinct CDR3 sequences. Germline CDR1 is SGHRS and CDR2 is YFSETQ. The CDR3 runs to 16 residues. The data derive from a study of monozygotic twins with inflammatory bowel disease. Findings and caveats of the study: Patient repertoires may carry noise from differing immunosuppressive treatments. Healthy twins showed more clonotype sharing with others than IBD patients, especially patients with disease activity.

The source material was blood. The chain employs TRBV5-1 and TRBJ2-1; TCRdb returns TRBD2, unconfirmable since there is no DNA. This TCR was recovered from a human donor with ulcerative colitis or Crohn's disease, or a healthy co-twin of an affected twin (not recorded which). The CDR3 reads CASSLRPSGGINEQFF.